The source of this T cell receptor (beta chain) is a study of glioma-infiltrating T cells. Study-wide results and limits: Non-neoplastic patients had below-expected tissue-blood divergence, while all gliomas exceeded expectation. CDR3 overlap between tissue and blood was very small.

The CDR3 covers 11 residues. Germline V gene data show CDR1 as LNHDA and CDR2 as SQIVND (reference sequence). V shed 4 bases and J shed 7 bases, with 2 bases lying between them. In its sample, this clonotype was seen a few times. Its antigen is undetermined. The iRepertoire nested amplicon-rescue multiplex PCR amplified TCR alpha and beta CDR3s from RNA. TCRdb re-called the multiplex PCR reads through MiXCR, storing one row per CDR3 protein. Found here are roughly 130,000 distinct CDR3 sequences, around a quarter of them singletons; the top ten hold around a quarter. This clonotype originated in a human donor with low-grade glioma or glioblastoma, undergoing nonglioma brain surgery, or in good health (not recorded which). The chain recombines TRBV19 with TRBJ1-6; D is undetermined. Sequenced material: glioma tissue, nonneoplastic brain tissue, or PBMCs (not recorded which). DNA of the CDR3: TGTGCCAGTAGTAGCAATTCACCCCTCCACTTT. Its protein product is CASSSNSPLHF. Complete variable domain (other parts from reference TRBV19 and TRBJ1-6): DGGITQSPKYLFRKEGQNVTLSCEQNLNHDAMYWYRQDPGQGLRLIYYSQIVNDFQKGDIAEGYSVSREKKESFPLTVTSAQKNPTAFYLCASSSNSPLHFGNGTRLTVT.